The present TCR beta chain was sequenced within a study of T cell changes during pregnancy in multiple sclerosis (dated by TCRdb to between 2018 and 2020). General notes on the study: Changes in the T cell repertoire over the course of pregnancy were examined in this study in women with multiple sclerosis.

With respect to this clone: Which antigen it targets is not known. Within one base of it there is no much larger clone, and no base qualities were kept.

Receptor libraries were prepared by the immunoSEQ multiplex PCR assay. TCRdb took this table from immuneACCESS and kept in-frame rearrangements with V and J called. Such tables lack part of the clones; where checked against another copy, unresolved V genes explain under half of the gap, and the rest is unexplained. Across this sample there are 100,000 or so clones, with about 93% seen only once. The ten largest clonotypes hold 4.3% of the sample. The CDR3 runs 13 amino acids, cysteine and phenylalanine included. This entry keeps only the CDR3 DNA: 39 bases, framed from base 1. V loses 4 bases at its end and J loses 4 bases; junction bases beyond the gene matches: 6. As encoded in the germline V gene, CDR1 is SQVTM while CDR2 is ANQGSEA.

The chain is assembled from TRBV29-1 and TRBJ2-7; TRBD2 agrees with 8 junctional bases. This receptor was identified in a female donor with multiple sclerosis, enrolled in a pregnancy study. The input for sequencing was peripheral blood, taken in the first trimester of pregnancy. The CDR3 corresponds to CSVATRGEYEQYF. The DNA reads TGCAGCGTTGCTACGCGGGGGGAGTACGAGCAGTACTTC.